What follows is one TCR beta chain and its context. Its antigen is currently not known. No much larger clone exists at a distance of one base, and base qualities are not known. Peripheral blood CD8+ and CD4+ T cells from healthy donors, Susac syndrome patients and multiple sclerosis patients were profiled using high-throughput TCR beta sequencing. Multiple sclerosis controls were treatment-naive patients with stable or active relapsing-remitting disease fulfilling revised McDonald criteria. CD8+ TEMRA cells were enriched by FACS, while bulk CD8+ and CD4+ T cells were purified by magnetic negative isolation. Blood was collected in EDTA tubes and processed within 24 hours, with PBMCs isolated through density gradient centrifugation. PBMCs intended for TCR sequencing were frozen in liquid nitrogen and were later thawed in a 37 degrees C water bath. The sorted or isolated CD4+, CD8+ and CD8+ TEMRA cells reached a purity of at least 90%.

CDR1 is given as MNHEY and CDR2 as SMNVEV, both from the germline V gene (reference sequence). The CDR3 contains 12 residues, cysteine and phenylalanine counted. The read is trimmed to its CDR3 DNA, 36 bases read in frame from base 1. V has 10 bases trimmed and J has 5 bases trimmed; junction bases matching no gene number 5. The data were obtained in a study of CD8 T cells in Susac syndrome (dated by TCRdb to the late 2010s). With regard to the full study: Whether CD8+ T cell activation and differentiation in Susac syndrome was antigen driven was tested using repertoire sequencing. Clonality of the CD8+ T cell repertoire was compared between more than 9 healthy donors, some 14 Susac syndrome patients and around 15 multiple sclerosis patients. Overall results and qualifications from the work: The number of individuals in the TCR sequencing and HLA analysis was recognized as being relatively small.

RNA was extracted using the RNeasy kit, and roughly 0.5 to 1 ug of the RNA was reverse transcribed with random hexamers. The immunoSEQ multiplex PCR assay, covering 54 Vbeta and 13 Jbeta segments, was used to amplify TCR beta CDR3 regions. PCR amplification bias was corrected by using a synthetic template baseline for primer optimization and computational correction. Per the authors' processing: Reads were annotated to V, D and J genes according to IMGT and were analyzed with immunoSEQ Analyzer, with only productive sequences retained. Clonality was calculated as one minus the Shannon entropy normalized by log2 of the number of productive unique sequences. For each patient and control, public and private clones were evaluated within the 100 most prevalent clones. Clones were defined as Susac-specific when absent from the healthy and MS cohorts, from over 950 published viral clones and from other ImmuneACCESS disease sequences. TCRdb trimmed the raw reads at Q25, called clones with MiXCR and kept productive beta chains. Each entry merges the rows of one CDR3 protein and shows their most common DNA and genes. The V and J calls come from TCRdb's annotation, not from the publication. The sample records 250,000 to 300,000 distinct CDR3 sequences, about 82% of which are singletons. Around 0.22% of the sample is in the top ten clones.

Sequencing was carried out using CD8+ T cells from PBMCs. The chain is assembled from TRBV27 and TRBJ2-7; 10 bases in between match TRBD1. The receptor's source is a human donor with multiple sclerosis. In nucleotide form, the sequence is TGTGCCACTGCAGACAGGGGGCACGAGCAGTACTTC. Its protein is CATADRGHEQYF.